The 27 T cell receptor beta chains below come from one sample, sequenced in a study of shared clonotypes between healthy human individuals. Repertoires were generated with immunoSEQ multiplex PCR, while TCRdb's copy carries only in-frame clones and drops some. The sample lists about 2.4 million clones; roughly 93% were seen once. What was sequenced was naive CD4+ T cells from PBMCs. Subset specified: CD45RA+ positively selected. Receptors originate from a young man in good health. Some clones in this sample may be carry-over from other donors' samples.

This clone appeared a single time. J is TRBJ2-1 and V is TRBV7-9; D is perhaps TRBD1 (6 bases). The germline V gene encodes CDR1 SEHNR and CDR2 FQNEAQ (reference sequence). The V end was cut by 3 bases, the J end by 1 base, with 13 bases between. This CDR3 contains 16 residues. The CDR3 here is CASSFNDRPSYNEQFF. CDR3 coding DNA: TGTGCCAGCAGCTTCAACGACAGGCCGTCCTACAATGAGCAGTTCTTC.

CDR3 nucleotide sequence: TGTGCCAGCAACGCCCGGGCAGCCACTAACTATGGCTACACCTTC. Its translation is CASNARAATNYGYTF. V and J are TRBV2 and TRBJ1-2; unclear D gene. The CDR3 loop spans 15 amino acids. Germline CDR1 SNHLY, CDR2 FYNNEI. V lost 7 bases and J 0 bases, leaving 15 bases between the germline ends.

The CDR3 spells CASNHVAGGETQYF. The DNA for the CDR3 is TGCGCCAGCAACCACGTGGCAGGGGGAGAGACCCAGTACTTC. J is TRBJ2-5 and V is TRBV5-1; 7 nucleotides line up with TRBD1. Trimming took 6 bases from V and 4 from J; bases not matched to a gene: 9. CDR3 length: 14 residues. Germline CDR1 and CDR2: SGHRS and YFSETQ.

Comment on this clone: This sample also contains other DNA sequences that code for the same CDR3. The gene calls are TRBV18 and TRBJ2-7; the D gene is possibly TRBD2 (6 bases). CDR1 and CDR2 from the germline V gene are KGHSH and LQKENI. This CDR3 is 14 amino acids long. V lost 1 base and J 2 bases, leaving 9 bases between the germline ends. This CDR3 is CASSPLAVTYEQYF. In nucleotides, the CDR3 is TGTGCCAGCTCACCACTAGCGGTTACCTACGAGCAGTACTTC.

The chain links TRBV28 to TRBJ2-1, with D possibly called TRBD1 or TRBD2 (5 bases each). V gave up 8 bases and J gave up 6 bases, with 17 bases separating them. Germline V gene lookup returns CDR1 MDHEN and CDR2 SYDVKM. The CDR3 consists of 14 residues. The CDR3 is CASALQRGFNEQFF. For the CDR3, the DNA is TGTGCCAGCGCCCTCCAGAGGGGCTTCAATGAGCAGTTCTTC. Filled out from reference TRBV28 and TRBJ2-1, the complete variable domain reads DVKVTQSSRYLVKRTGEKVFLECVQDMDHENMFWYRQDPGLGLRLIYFSYDVKMKEKGDIPEGYSVSREKKERFSLILESASTNQTSMYLCASALQRGFNEQFFGPGTRLTVL.

J is TRBJ2-5 and V is TRBV5-6, with TRBD2 matching 9 bases. Trimming at V came to 4 bases and at J to 4 bases, leaving 8 bases not matched to a gene. The germline gives CDR1 SGHDT, CDR2 YYEEEE. This CDR3 contains 15 residues. The CDR3 DNA follows: TGTGCCAGCAGCCGCCCGGGACTAGCATTAGAGACCCAGTACTTC. The encoded protein is CASSRPGLALETQYF. The full variable domain, rest sourced from reference TRBV5-6 and TRBJ2-5, is DAGVTQSPTHLIKTRGQQVTLRCSPKSGHDTVSWYQQALGQGPQFIFQYYEEEERQRGNFPDRFSGHQFPNYSSELNVNALLLGDSALYLCASSRPGLALETQYFGPGTRLLVL.

This chain links TRBV18 with TRBJ2-1; TRBD2 matches at 12 bases. The CDR3 sequence is 14 residues long. V shed 8 bases, J shed 9 bases, and the junction held 8 bases outside the gene matches. Germline V gene data show CDR1 as KGHSH and CDR2 as LQKENI. The CDR3 loop is CASLLAGGRGEQFF. The CDR3 coding sequence is TGTGCCAGCCTACTAGCGGGAGGCCGAGGTGAGCAGTTCTTC.

The chain combines TRBV7-3 with TRBJ2-6, with 8 bases aligning to TRBD1. Germline lookup yields CDR1 SGHTA and CDR2 FQGTGA. The CDR3 length is 18 residues. Germline trimming cut 5 bases from V and 0 bases from J; bases unmatched to any gene: 9. The CDR3 reads CASSPGTGKSSGANVLTF. The CDR3 DNA sequence: TGTGCCAGCAGCCCAGGGACAGGCAAAAGCTCTGGGGCCAACGTCCTGACTTTC.

The chain recombines TRBV7-9 with TRBJ2-6, with 7 bases lining up with TRBD1. CDR1 SEHNR and CDR2 FQNEAQ come from the germline V gene (reference sequence). The CDR3 consists of 18 residues. V was clipped by 2 bases and J by 0 bases; unmatched bases: 7. In nucleotides, the CDR3 is TGTGCCAGCAGCTTACGCATTAGGGGGCGCTCTGGGGCCAACGTCCTGACTTTC. Translated: CASSLRIRGRSGANVLTF.

The chain is built from TRBV7-2 and TRBJ1-4; TRBD1 might be the D (5 bases). From germline, CDR1 is SGHTA and CDR2 FQGNSA. V lost 1 base, J lost 11 bases, and 17 bases lay in between. This CDR3 contains 15 residues. The DNA of the CDR3 is TGTGCCAGCAGCTTAGTAGGGACGGGGAAGGAGAAACTGTTTTTT. Its protein is CASSLVGTGKEKLFF.

The CDR3 nucleotides are TGTGCCAGCAAAGGACTAGCCGGCTACAATGAGCAGTTCTTC. It encodes CASKGLAGYNEQFF. This chain connects TRBV13 to TRBJ2-1; 8 nucleotides align to TRBD2. The length of the CDR3 is 14 residues. The V and J ends lost 7 bases and 3 bases, in that order; junction bases with no gene match: 5. Germline loops: CDR1 PRHDT, CDR2 FYEKMQ (reference sequence).

The rearrangement uses TRBV18 and TRBJ2-7; D unclear. The length of the CDR3 is 15 residues. Germline assignment: CDR1 KGHSH and CDR2 LQKENI. V was clipped by 3 bases and J by 2 bases, with 14 bases between them. The CDR3 nucleotides are TGTGCCAGCTCACCCCGGGCCGATATTACCTACGAGCAGTACTTC. This encodes CASSPRADITYEQYF. Supplemented by reference TRBV18 and TRBJ2-7, the full variable domain reads NAGVMQNPRHLVRRRGQEARLRCSPMKGHSHVYWYRQLPEEGLKFMVYLQKENIIDESGMPKERFSAEFPKEGPSILRIQQVVRGDSAAYFCASSPRADITYEQYFGPGTRLTVT.

The rearrangement links TRBV5-8 to TRBJ1-3, with D possibly being TRBD1 (6 bases). CDR1 and CDR2 (germline): SGHTS, YDEGEE. V was shortened by 2 bases and J by 0 bases, with 12 bases between the two germline ends. The CDR3 covers 16 residues. The CDR3 sequence: CASSFQPGHSGNTIYF. In DNA, the CDR3 is TGTGCCAGCAGCTTCCAGCCGGGACACTCTGGAAACACCATATATTTT.

Of note for this clone: Other DNA sequences of this sample code for an identical CDR3. V usage is TRBV5-1 and J usage is TRBJ2-1; TRBD2 aligns across 10 bases. Trimming at V came to 5 bases and at J to 7 bases, leaving 9 bases not matched to a gene. The CDR3 runs 15 residues. CDR1 is SGHRS, CDR2 YFSETQ, per germline. CDR3 sequence: CASSFLAGVGNEQFF. Written as DNA, the CDR3 is TGCGCCAGCAGTTTCCTAGCGGGAGTGGGGAATGAGCAGTTCTTC.

This clone was seen once. V and J are TRBV5-1 and TRBJ1-6; D perhaps matches TRBD1 (5 bases). This CDR3 is 15 amino acids long. Germline V gene sequence: CDR1 SGHRS, CDR2 YFSETQ. The V end was cut by 4 bases, the J end by 8 bases, with 16 bases between. The DNA for the CDR3 is TGCGCCAGCAGCATTGGGACTCTCTGGGATTCACCCCTCCACTTT. Translated: CASSIGTLWDSPLHF.

As for this clone: One end of the junction does not line up with germline, which may come from a read error. The chain is built from TRBV7-9 and TRBJ1-3; weak D call: TRBD1 (5 bases). CDR3 length: 14 residues. CDR1 is SEHNR and CDR2 is FQNEAQ in the germline V gene (reference sequence). The chain's CDR3 is CASSLGTTGSTIYF. The CDR3 DNA reads as TGTGCCAGCAGCTTAGGGACAACCGGAAGCACCATATATTTT.

The V call is TRBV7-2, the J call TRBJ1-1; 8 bases map to TRBD1. Trimming took 4 bases from V and 1 from J; bases not matched to a gene: 5. CDR1 and CDR2 (germline): SGHTA, FQGNSA. The CDR3 has 15 residues. CDR3 amino acids: CASSSQGAGNTEAFF. CDR3 DNA sequence: TGTGCCAGCAGCTCTCAGGGGGCTGGGAACACTGAAGCTTTCTTT.

The gene calls are TRBV18 and TRBJ1-1, with 7 bases identical to TRBD1. CDR1 is KGHSH and CDR2 is LQKENI in the germline V gene. The ends lost 6 bases at V and 2 bases at J; junction bases unmatched: 6. The CDR3 totals 14 residues. DNA for the CDR3: TGTGCCAGCTCCGCGACAGGGCTAAACACTGAAGCTTTCTTT. The encoded protein is CASSATGLNTEAFF.

On this clone: Other DNA sequences in this sample translate to the same CDR3. This rearrangement joins TRBV7-9 to TRBJ1-1, with a possible D match to TRBD1 (6 bases). V was shortened by 4 bases and J by 0 bases, with 12 bases between the two germline ends. Looked up from germline, CDR1 is SEHNR and CDR2 is FQNEAQ (reference sequence). The CDR3 has 15 amino acids. In DNA form, the CDR3 reads TGTGCCAGCAGCTCACAGGGAACCATGAACACTGAAGCTTTCTTT. Its protein product is CASSSQGTMNTEAFF.

V and J are TRBV6-5 and TRBJ2-3; no reliable D call. CDR1 and CDR2 (germline): MNHEY, SVGAGI. Trimming shortened V by 8 bases and J by 2 bases, and 5 bases separated the two germline ends. The CDR3 loop spans 11 amino acids. The CDR3 region has the DNA TGTGCCAGCTTATCCACAGATACGCAGTATTTT. This gives the protein CASLSTDTQYF.

The chain joins TRBV28 to TRBJ1-1; D gene ambiguous. Trimming removed 6 bases from V and 5 bases from J, with 16 bases in between. Germline lookup yields CDR1 MDHEN and CDR2 SYDVKM. The CDR3 runs 14 residues. The CDR3 nucleotides read TGTGCCAGCAGCCCCGGGTTTCGAAGGACTGAAGCTTTCTTT. Its protein product is CASSPGFRRTEAFF.

This rearrangement joins TRBV30 to TRBJ1-5; D call uncertain. V gave up 0 bases and J gave up 7 bases, with 7 bases separating them. Per the germline V gene, CDR1 is GTSNPN and CDR2 is SVGIG (reference sequence). This CDR3 has 12 amino acids. The CDR3 bases are TGTGCCTGGAGTGTAAACCTCCAGCCCCAGCATTTT. Protein: CAWSVNLQPQHF.

In this sample, this clone turned up a few times. V gene TRBV7-3 combines with J gene TRBJ2-2, with TRBD2 as a possible D gene (6 bases). The CDR3 contains 16 residues. V was cut by 3 bases and J by 2 bases, with 13 bases left in between. The germline gives CDR1 SGHTA, CDR2 FQGTGA. CDR3 in DNA: TGTGCCAGCAGCTTTTCAGGCGGGGCCAACACCGGGGAGCTGTTTTTT. Its protein product is CASSFSGGANTGELFF.

With regard to this clone: Other DNA sequences of this sample code for an identical CDR3. The rearrangement uses TRBV5-1 and TRBJ2-2; TRBD1 is a possible D gene (6 bases). Per the germline V gene, CDR1 is SGHRS and CDR2 is YFSETQ. The ends were cut back, 1 base at V and 0 bases at J, with 10 bases in the middle. This CDR3 contains 16 residues. The CDR3, as DNA: TGCGCCAGCAGCTTGTATGGGACAACGAACACCGGGGAGCTGTTTTTT. This translates into CASSLYGTTNTGELFF.

This chain connects TRBV6-1 to TRBJ1-2; D gene uncertain. The V end was cut by 2 bases, the J end by 5 bases, with 15 bases between. The germline CDR1 and CDR2 sequences are MNHNS and SASEGT. The CDR3 totals 15 residues. In DNA, the CDR3 is TGTGCCAGCAGTGAAAATGCGCGGGGAGGATATGGCTACACCTTC. This translates into CASSENARGGYGYTF.

The chain carries TRBV29-1 and TRBJ1-5, with TRBD1 matching 7 bases. Germline-derived CDR1 and CDR2 are SQVTM and ANQGSEA. The ends lost 6 bases at V and 5 bases at J; junction bases unmatched: 7. CDR3 length: 13 amino acids. CDR3 in amino acids: CSVEQGTDQPQHF. As DNA, the CDR3 is TGCAGCGTCGAACAGGGGACGGATCAGCCCCAGCATTTT.

This clone has only a few counts. The chain carries TRBV6-7 and TRBJ1-5; 9 nucleotides align to TRBD1. TRBV6-7 is recorded as an ORF, its role being uncertain. Trimming at V came to 7 bases and at J to 0 bases, leaving 13 bases not matched to a gene. This CDR3 is built from 18 residues. The CDR3 protein is CASTKDRDREISNQPQHF. Here the CDR3 DNA reads TGTGCCAGCACCAAAGACCGGGACAGGGAGATTAGCAATCAGCCCCAGCATTTT.